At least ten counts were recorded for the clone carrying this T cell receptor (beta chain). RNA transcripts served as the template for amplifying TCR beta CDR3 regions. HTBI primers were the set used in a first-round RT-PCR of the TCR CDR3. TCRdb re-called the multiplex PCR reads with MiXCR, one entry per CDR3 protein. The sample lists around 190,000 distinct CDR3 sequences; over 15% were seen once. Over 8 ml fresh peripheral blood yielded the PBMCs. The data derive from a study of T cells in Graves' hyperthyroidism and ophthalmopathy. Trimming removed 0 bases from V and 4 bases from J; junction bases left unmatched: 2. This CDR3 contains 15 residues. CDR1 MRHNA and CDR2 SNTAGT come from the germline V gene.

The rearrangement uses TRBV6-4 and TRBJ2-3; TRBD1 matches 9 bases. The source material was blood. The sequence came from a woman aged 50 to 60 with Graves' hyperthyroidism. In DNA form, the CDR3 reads TGTGCCAGCAGTGACTCGGGACAGGGCGCAGATACGCAGTATTTT. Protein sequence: CASSDSGQGADTQYF.